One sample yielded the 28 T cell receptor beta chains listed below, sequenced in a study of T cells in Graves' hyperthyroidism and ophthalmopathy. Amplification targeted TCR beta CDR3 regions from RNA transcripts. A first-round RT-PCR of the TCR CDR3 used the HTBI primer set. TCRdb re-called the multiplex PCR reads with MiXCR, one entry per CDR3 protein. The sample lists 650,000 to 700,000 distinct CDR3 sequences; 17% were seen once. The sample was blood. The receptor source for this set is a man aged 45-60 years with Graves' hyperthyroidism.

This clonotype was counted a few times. The CDR3 protein is CAWNTGGTYNEQFF. As DNA, the CDR3 is TGTGCCTGGAACACAGGGGGTACATACAATGAGCAGTTCTTC. The J gene is TRBJ2-1, the V gene TRBV30, with 8 bases matching TRBD1. This CDR3 is 14 amino acids long. J was trimmed by 4 bases and V by 4 bases; bases with no gene match: 6. CDR1 and CDR2 from the germline V gene are GTSNPN and SVGIG (reference sequence).

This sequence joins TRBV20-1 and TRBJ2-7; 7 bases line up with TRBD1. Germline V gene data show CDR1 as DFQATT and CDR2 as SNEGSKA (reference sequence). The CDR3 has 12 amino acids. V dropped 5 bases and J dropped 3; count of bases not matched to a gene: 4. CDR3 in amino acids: CSAFRDSYEQYF. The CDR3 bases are TGCAGTGCTTTCCGGGACAGCTACGAGCAGTACTTC.

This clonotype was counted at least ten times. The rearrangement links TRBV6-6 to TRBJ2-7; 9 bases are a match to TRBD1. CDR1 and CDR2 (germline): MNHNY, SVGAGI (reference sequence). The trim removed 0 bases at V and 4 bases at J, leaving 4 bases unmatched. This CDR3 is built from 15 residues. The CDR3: CASSYSRQGGYEQYF. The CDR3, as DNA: TGTGCCAGCAGTTACTCACGACAGGGGGGATACGAGCAGTACTTC.

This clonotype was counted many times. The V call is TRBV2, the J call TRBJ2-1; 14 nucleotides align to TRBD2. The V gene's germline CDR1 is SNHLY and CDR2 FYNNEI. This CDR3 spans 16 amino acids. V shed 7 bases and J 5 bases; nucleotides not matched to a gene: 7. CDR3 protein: CASTRGLAGGNNEQFF. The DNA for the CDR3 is TGTGCCAGCACACGAGGACTAGCGGGAGGAAACAATGAGCAGTTCTTC.

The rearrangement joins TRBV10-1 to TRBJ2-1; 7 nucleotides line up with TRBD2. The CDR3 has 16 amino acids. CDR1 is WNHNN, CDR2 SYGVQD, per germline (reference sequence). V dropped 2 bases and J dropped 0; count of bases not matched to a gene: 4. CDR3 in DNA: TGCGCCAGCAGTGAGCCTTCGGGGGGCTCCTACAATGAGCAGTTCTTC. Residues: CASSEPSGGSYNEQFF.

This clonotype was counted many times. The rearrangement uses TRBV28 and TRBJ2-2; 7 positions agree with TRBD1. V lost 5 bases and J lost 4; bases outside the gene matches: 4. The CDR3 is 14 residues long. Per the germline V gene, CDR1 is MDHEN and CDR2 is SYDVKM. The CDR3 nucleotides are TGTGCCAGCAGTGAAGGGGGCGCCACCGGGGAGCTGTTTTTT. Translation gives CASSEGGATGELFF.

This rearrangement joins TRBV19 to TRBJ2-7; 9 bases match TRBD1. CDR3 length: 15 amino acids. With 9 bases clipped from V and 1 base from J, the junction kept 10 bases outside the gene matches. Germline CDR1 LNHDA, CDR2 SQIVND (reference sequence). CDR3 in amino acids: CASRPGTGPSYEQYF. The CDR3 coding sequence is TGTGCCAGCCGACCCGGGACAGGGCCGTCCTACGAGCAGTACTTC.

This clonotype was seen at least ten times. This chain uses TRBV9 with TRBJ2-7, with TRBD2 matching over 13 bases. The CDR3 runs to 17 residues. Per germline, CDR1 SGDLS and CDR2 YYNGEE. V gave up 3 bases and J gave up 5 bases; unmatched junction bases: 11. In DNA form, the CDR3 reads TGTGCCAGCAGCGCCCCACTAGCGGGAGGGCCTGAAGACGAGCAGTACTTC. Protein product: CASSAPLAGGPEDEQYF.

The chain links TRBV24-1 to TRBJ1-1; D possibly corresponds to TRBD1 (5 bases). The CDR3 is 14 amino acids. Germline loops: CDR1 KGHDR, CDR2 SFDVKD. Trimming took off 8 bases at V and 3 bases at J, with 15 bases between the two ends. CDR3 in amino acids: CATIHFWGDTEAFF. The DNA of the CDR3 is TGTGCCACCATCCACTTCTGGGGGGACACTGAAGCTTTCTTT.

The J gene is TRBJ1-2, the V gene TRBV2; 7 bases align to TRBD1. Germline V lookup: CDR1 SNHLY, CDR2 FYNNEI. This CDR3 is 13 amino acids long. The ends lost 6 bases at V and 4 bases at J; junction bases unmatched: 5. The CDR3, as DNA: TGTGCCAGCAGGCGACAGGGATTCTATGGCTACACCTTC. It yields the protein CASRRQGFYGYTF.

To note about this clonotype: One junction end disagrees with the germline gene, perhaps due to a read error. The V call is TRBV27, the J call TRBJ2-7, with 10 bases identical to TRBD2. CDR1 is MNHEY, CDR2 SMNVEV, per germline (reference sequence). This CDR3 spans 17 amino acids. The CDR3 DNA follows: TGTGACAGCAGTTTATCCGTAGCGGGAGGCCGCTCCTACGAGCAGTACTTC. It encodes CDSSLSVAGGRSYEQYF.

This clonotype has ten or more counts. For the CDR3, the DNA is TGTGCCACCGAGGGGACCGATTCCTCCTACGAGCAGTACTTC. Amino acid sequence: CATEGTDSSYEQYF. The rearrangement links TRBV24-1 to TRBJ2-7; D is perhaps TRBD1 or TRBD2 (5 bases each). The CDR3 extends over 14 amino acids. V lost 9 bases to trimming and J lost 0 bases, with 14 bases between them. Per the germline V gene, CDR1 is KGHDR and CDR2 is SFDVKD.

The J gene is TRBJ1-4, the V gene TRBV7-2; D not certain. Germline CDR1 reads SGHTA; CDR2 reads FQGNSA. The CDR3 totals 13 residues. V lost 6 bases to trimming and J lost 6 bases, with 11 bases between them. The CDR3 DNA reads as TGTGCCAGCAGGACGGGCAGTGATGAAAAACTGTTTTTT. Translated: CASRTGSDEKLFF.

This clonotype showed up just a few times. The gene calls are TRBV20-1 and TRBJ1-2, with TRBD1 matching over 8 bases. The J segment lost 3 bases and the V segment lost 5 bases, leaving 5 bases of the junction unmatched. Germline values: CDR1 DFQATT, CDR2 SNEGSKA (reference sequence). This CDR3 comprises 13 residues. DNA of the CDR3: TGCAGTGCTTTGGACAGGGCGGACTATGGCTACACCTTC. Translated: CSALDRADYGYTF.

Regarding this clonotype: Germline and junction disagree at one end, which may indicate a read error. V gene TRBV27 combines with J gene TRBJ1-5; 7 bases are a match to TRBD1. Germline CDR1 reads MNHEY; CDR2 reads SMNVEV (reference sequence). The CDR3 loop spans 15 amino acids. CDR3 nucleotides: TGTGCCAGCAGCGAGACAGGGTTTAGCAACCAGCCCCAGCATTTT. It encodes CASSETGFSNQPQHF.

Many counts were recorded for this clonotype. The CDR3 nucleotides are TGTGCCAGCAGCCCGACAGAGGAGACCCAGTACTTC. Protein sequence: CASSPTEETQYF. V is TRBV7-9 and J is TRBJ2-5; TRBD1 is a possible D gene (5 bases). The length of the CDR3 is 12 residues. Germline values: CDR1 SEHNR, CDR2 FQNEAQ (reference sequence). V lost 5 bases to trimming and J lost 5 bases, with 9 bases between them. The full variable domain, its missing parts supplied by reference TRBV7-9 and TRBJ2-5, is DTGVSQNPRHKITKRGQNVTFRCDPISEHNRLYWYRQTLGQGPEFLTYFQNEAQLEKSRLLSDRFSAERPKGSFSTLEIQRTEQGDSAMYLCASSPTEETQYFGPGTRLLVL.

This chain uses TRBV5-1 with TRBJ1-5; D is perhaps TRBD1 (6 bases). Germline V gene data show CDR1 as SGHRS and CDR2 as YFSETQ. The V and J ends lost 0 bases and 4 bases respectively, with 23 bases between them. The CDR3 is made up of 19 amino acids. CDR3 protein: CASSLGGLSLEELNQPQHF. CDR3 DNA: TGCGCCAGCAGCTTGGGGGGGCTAAGTTTGGAAGAGCTTAATCAGCCCCAGCATTTT.

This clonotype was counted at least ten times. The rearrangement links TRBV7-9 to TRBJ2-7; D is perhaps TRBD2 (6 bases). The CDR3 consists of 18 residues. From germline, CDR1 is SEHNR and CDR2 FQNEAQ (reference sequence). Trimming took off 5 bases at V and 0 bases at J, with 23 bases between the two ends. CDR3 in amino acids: CASSPRDSELSSSYEQYF. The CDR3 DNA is TGTGCCAGCAGCCCCAGGGACTCTGAGCTCTCTAGCTCCTACGAGCAGTACTTC.

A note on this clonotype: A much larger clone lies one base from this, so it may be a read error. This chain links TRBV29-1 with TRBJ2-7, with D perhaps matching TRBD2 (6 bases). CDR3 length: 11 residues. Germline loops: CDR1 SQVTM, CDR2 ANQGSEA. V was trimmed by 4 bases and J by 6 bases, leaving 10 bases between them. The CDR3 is CSVVGGAEQYF. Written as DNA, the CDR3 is TGCAGCGTTGTCGGAGGGGCCGAGCAGTACTTC.

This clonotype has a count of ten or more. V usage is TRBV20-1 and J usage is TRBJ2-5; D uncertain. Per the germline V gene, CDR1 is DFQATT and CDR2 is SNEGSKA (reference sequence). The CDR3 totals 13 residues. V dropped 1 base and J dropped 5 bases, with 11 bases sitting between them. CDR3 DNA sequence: TGCAGTGCTAGAGGGTGGTCCGAGGAGACCCAGTACTTC. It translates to CSARGWSEETQYF.

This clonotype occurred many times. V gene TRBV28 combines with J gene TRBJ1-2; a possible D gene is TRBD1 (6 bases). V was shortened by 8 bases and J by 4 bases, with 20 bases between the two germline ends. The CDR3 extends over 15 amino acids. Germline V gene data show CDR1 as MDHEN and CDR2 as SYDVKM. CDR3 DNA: TGTGCCAGCTTCCCCGGACAGAAAGAACTCTATGGCTACACCTTC. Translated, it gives CASFPGQKELYGYTF.

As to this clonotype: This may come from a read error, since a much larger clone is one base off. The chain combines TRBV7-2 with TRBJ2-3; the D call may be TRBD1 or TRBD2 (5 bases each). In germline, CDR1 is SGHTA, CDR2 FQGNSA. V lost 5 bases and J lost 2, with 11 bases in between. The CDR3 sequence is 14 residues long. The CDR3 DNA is TGTGCCAGCAGCCGGGGACCAGCCACAGATACGCAGTATTTT. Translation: CASSRGPATDTQYF.

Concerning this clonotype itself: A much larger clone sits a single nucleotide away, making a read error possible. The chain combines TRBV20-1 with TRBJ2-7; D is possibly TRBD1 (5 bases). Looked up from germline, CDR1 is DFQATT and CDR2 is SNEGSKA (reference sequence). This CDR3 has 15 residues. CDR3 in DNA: TGCAATGCTAGACCAGTCAAGGACAACTCCTACGAGCAGTACTTC. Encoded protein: CNARPVKDNSYEQYF.

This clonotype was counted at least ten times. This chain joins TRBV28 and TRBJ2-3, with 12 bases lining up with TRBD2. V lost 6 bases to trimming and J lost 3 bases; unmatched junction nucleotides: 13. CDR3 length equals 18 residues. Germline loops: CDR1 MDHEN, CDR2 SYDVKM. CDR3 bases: TGTGCCAGCAGATCTACTAGCGGGAGGAGGATAGGGACAGATACGCAGTATTTT. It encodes CASRSTSGRRIGTDTQYF.

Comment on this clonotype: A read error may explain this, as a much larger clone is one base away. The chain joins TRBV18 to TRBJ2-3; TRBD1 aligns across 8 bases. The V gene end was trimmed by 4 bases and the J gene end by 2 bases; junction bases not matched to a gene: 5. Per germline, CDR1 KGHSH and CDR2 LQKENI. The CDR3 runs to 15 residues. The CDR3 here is CASSHRDRHTDTQYF. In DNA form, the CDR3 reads TGTGCCAGCTCACACCGGGACAGGCACACAGATACGCAGTATTTT. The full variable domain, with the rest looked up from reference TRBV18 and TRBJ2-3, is NAGVMQNPRHLVRRRGQEARLRCSPMKGHSHVYWYRQLPEEGLKFMVYLQKENIIDESGMPKERFSAEFPKEGPSILRIQQVVRGDSAAYFCASSHRDRHTDTQYFGPGTRLTVL.

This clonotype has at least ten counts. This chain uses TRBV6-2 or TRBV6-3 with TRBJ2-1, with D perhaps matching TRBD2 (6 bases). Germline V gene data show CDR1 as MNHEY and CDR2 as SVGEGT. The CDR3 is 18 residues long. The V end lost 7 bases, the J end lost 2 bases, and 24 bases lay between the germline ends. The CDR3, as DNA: TGTGCCAGCATCCCATCCAGATGGCTAGCGATTACCTACAATGAGCAGTTCTTC. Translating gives CASIPSRWLAITYNEQFF.

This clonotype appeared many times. Here the CDR3 DNA reads TGTGCCAGCATTGGGGATGGACTCTCCCCGCGGGAGCAGTTCTTC. Translated: CASIGDGLSPREQFF. The chain combines TRBV12-3 or TRBV12-4 with TRBJ2-1; D may be TRBD2 (5 bases). The CDR3 contains 15 residues. V lost 7 bases and J 10 bases, leaving 23 bases between the germline ends.

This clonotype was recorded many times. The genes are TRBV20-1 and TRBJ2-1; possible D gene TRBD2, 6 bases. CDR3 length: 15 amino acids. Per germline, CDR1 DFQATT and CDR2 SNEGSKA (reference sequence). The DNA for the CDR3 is TGCAGCTCATCGAGGGACTCCCTTTCCTACAATGAGCAGTTCTTC. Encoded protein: CSSSRDSLSYNEQFF.